This entry is about one T cell receptor (beta chain). The CDR3 runs 13 residues. Looked up from germline, CDR1 is LNHDA and CDR2 is SQIVND (reference sequence). The germline V and J ends were trimmed by 4 bases and 6 bases, with 12 bases remaining between them. This sample was taken from a study of technical replicates of blood from several donors. Only in-frame clones appear in the TCRdb table, and some are missing; sequencing was by immunoSEQ multiplex PCR. This sample has roughly 80,000 clones, with approximately 94% found just once. The sequenced material came from T cells isolated from PBMCs. This chain uses TRBV19 with TRBJ1-2, with D maybe TRBD1 (5 bases). This TCR came from a human donor in good health. In DNA form, the CDR3 reads TGTGCCAGTAGTAATGACAGACTTCATGGCTACACCTTC. Its translation: CASSNDRLHGYTF.